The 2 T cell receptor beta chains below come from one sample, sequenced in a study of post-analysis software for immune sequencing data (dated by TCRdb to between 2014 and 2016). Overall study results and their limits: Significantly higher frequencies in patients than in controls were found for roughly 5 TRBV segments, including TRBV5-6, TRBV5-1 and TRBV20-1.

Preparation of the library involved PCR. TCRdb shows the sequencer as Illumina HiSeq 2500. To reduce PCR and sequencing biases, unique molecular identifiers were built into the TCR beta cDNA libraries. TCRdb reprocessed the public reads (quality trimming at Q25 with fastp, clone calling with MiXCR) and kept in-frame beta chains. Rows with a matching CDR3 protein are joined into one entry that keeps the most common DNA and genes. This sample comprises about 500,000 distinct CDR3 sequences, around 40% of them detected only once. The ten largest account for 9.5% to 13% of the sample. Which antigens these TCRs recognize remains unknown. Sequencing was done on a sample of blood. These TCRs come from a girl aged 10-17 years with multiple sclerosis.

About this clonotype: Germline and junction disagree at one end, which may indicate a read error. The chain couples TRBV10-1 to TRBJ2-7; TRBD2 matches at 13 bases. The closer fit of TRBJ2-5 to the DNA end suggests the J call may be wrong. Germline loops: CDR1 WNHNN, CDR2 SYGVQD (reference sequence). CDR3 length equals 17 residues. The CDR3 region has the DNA TGCGCCGGCAGTGCCCGACTAGCGGGAGGCACCCAAGAGACCCAGTACTTC. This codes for CAGSARLAGGTQETQYF.

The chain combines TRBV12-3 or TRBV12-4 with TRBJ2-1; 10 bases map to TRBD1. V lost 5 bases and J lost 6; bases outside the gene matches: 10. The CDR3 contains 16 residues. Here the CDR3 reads CASSGIRTGGSNEQFF. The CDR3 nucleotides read TGTGCCAGCAGTGGAATCCGGACAGGGGGTAGCAATGAGCAGTTCTTC.